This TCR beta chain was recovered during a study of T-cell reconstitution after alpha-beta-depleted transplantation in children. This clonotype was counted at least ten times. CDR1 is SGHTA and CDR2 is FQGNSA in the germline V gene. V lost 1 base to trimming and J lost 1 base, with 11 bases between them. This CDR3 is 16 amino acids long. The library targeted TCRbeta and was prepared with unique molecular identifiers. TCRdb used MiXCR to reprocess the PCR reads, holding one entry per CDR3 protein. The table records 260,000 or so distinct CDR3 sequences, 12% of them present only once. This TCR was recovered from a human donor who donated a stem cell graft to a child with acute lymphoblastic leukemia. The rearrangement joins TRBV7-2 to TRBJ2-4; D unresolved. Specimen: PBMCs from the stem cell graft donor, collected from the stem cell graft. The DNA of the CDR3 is TGTGCCAGCAGCTTAGGTGGGGTGGAGGCCAAAAACATTCAGTACTTC. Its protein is CASSLGGVEAKNIQYF.